The 10 T cell receptor beta chains given below trace back to one sample, sequenced in a study of T cell repertoires in cytomegalovirus infection. TCRdb recomputed calls from the reads with MiXCR, one row per CDR3 protein. This sample has approximately 250,000 distinct CDR3 sequences, with around 6.4% found just once. Source material: PBMCs. These receptors originate from a human donor in good health (CMV status not recorded). Some clones in this sample may be carry-over from other donors' samples.

The table lists this clonotype with many counts. The chain carries TRBV7-2 and TRBJ1-1; TRBD1 matches at 9 bases. This CDR3 spans 17 amino acids. J gave up 1 base and V 0 bases, and 6 bases lay outside the gene matches. Germline CDR1 and CDR2: SGHTA and FQGNSA. The CDR3 protein is CASSLAGQGVPNTEAFF. For the CDR3, the DNA is TGTGCCAGCAGCTTAGCGGGACAGGGCGTACCGAACACTGAAGCTTTCTTT.

This clonotype was counted ten times or more. This chain links TRBV7-2 with TRBJ2-3; D tentatively reads TRBD1 or TRBD2 (5 bases each). Germline V CDR1 and CDR2: SGHTA, FQGNSA. The CDR3 totals 14 residues. Trimming cost V 0 bases and J 6 bases, with 10 bases left between them. In nucleotides, the CDR3 is TGTGCCAGCAGCTTAGCCCGGGACGGGGATACGCAGTATTTT. This gives the protein CASSLARDGDTQYF.

The sample holds many counts of this clonotype. The V call is TRBV28, the J call TRBJ2-7; D is possibly TRBD2 (6 bases). The CDR3 has 15 residues. The ends were cut back, 3 bases at V and 5 bases at J, with 17 bases in the middle. Germline CDR1 MDHEN, CDR2 SYDVKM. For the CDR3, the DNA is TGTGCCAGCAGTTTCTCCGGAGGGGTTGGGCACGAGCAGTACTTC. Its translation is CASSFSGGVGHEQYF.

This clonotype was counted ten times or more. The CDR3 bases are TGTGCCAGCAGTTCCTCAAGATACGAGCAGTACTTC. Protein: CASSSSRYEQYF. This chain joins TRBV28 and TRBJ2-7; D is unclear. The CDR3 runs to 12 residues. The V gene lost 4 bases and the J gene lost 4 bases, with 8 bases spanning the gap. Germline V gene data show CDR1 as MDHEN and CDR2 as SYDVKM.

This clonotype was detected ten times or more. This chain uses TRBV12-3 or TRBV12-4 with TRBJ2-3; TRBD2 matches 7 bases. With V trimmed by 8 bases and J by 5 bases, 4 bases remained unmatched. The CDR3 loop spans 12 amino acids. This CDR3 reads CASRGGRDTQYF. The CDR3 region has the DNA TGTGCCAGCCGGGGCGGGAGAGATACGCAGTATTTT.

This clonotype was seen at least ten times. This chain joins TRBV5-4 and TRBJ1-6; possibly TRBD1 for D (5 bases). This CDR3 contains 15 residues. V lost 3 bases and J lost 0, with 7 bases in between. Germline-derived CDR1 and CDR2 are SGHNT and YYREEE (reference sequence). In nucleotides, the CDR3 is TGTGCCAGCAGCTGGGGGAGCTCCTATAATTCACCCCTCCACTTT. This codes for CASSWGSSYNSPLHF.

The chain employs TRBV20-1 and TRBJ2-7; 7 bases line up with TRBD1. Per the germline V gene, CDR1 is DFQATT and CDR2 is SNEGSKA (reference sequence). Trimming at V came to 3 bases and at J to 0 bases, leaving 5 bases not matched to a gene. The CDR3 totals 14 residues. CDR3 in DNA: TGCAGTGCTAGTTCTGGGACAGCCTCCTACGAGCAGTACTTC. Its translation is CSASSGTASYEQYF.

The table lists this clonotype with a few counts. The V gene is TRBV11-2, the J gene TRBJ2-3, with no clear D. The CDR3 has 14 residues. CDR1 and CDR2 (germline): SGHAT, FQNNGV. Trimming stripped 5 bases from V and 4 bases from J, with 13 bases between. CDR3: CASSPSGRPDTQYF. The DNA of the CDR3 is TGTGCCAGCAGCCCCTCCGGGCGGCCAGATACGCAGTATTTT.

The sample holds many counts of this clonotype. The chain has TRBV7-9 and TRBJ2-1; D uncertain. This CDR3 region has 14 residues. Trimming removed 5 bases at V and 1 base at J, with 9 bases between. CDR1 and CDR2 (germline): SEHNR, FQNEAQ (reference sequence). The CDR3 spells CASSPLSSYNEQFF. CDR3 DNA sequence: TGTGCCAGCAGCCCGCTTAGTTCCTACAATGAGCAGTTCTTC.

This clonotype occurred many times. This chain connects TRBV7-9 to TRBJ1-2; D is possibly TRBD1 (5 bases). Germline values: CDR1 SEHNR, CDR2 FQNEAQ (reference sequence). Trimming stripped 2 bases from V and 8 bases from J, with 9 bases between. The CDR3 loop spans 12 amino acids. The CDR3 nucleotides read TGTGCCAGCAGCTTACGGGACGCGGGCTACACCTTC. Protein sequence: CASSLRDAGYTF.